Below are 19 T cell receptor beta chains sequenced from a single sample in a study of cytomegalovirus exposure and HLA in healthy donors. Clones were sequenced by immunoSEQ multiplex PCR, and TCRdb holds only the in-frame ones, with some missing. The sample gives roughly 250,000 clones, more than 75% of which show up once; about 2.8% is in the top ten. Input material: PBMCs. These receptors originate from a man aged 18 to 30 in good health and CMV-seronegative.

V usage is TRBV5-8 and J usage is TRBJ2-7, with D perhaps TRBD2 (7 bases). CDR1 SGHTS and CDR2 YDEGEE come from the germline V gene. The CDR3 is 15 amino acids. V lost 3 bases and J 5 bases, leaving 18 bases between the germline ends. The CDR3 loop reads CASSYYTGGHNEQYF. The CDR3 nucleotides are TGTGCCAGCAGCTACTACACGGGGGGCCATAACGAGCAGTACTTC.

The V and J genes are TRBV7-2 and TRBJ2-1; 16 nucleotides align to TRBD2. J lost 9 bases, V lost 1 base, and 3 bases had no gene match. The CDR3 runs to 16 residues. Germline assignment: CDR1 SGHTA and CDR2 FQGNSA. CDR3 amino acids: CASSLVGTSGGGEQFF. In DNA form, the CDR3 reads TGTGCCAGCAGCTTAGTCGGGACTAGCGGGGGGGGTGAGCAGTTCTTC.

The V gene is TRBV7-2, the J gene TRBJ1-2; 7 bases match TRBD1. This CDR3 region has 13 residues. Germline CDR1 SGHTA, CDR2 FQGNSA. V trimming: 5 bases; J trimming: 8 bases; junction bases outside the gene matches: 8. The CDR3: CASSQGTGAGYTF. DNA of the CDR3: TGTGCCAGCAGCCAAGGAACAGGGGCCGGCTACACCTTC.

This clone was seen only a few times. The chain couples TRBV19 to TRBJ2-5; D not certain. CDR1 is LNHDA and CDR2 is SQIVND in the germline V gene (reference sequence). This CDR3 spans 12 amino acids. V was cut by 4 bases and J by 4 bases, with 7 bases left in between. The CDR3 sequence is CASSNRRETQYF. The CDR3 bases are TGTGCCAGTAGTAACAGACGAGAGACCCAGTACTTC.

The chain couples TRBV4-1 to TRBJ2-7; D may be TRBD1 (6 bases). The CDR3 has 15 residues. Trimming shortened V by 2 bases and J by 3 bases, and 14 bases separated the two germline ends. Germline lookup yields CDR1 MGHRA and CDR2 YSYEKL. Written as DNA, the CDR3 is TGCGCCAGCAGCCAACAACAGGGAACGGGCTACGAGCAGTACTTC. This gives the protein CASSQQQGTGYEQYF.

CDR3 region: CASSPRPAAGAYSGANVLTF. CDR3 sequence (DNA): TGTGCCAGCAGCCCTCGCCCCGCGGCGGGGGCCTACTCTGGGGCCAACGTCCTGACTTTC. The chain carries TRBV4-2 and TRBJ2-6, with TRBD2 as a possible D gene (7 bases). CDR3 length: 20 residues. Per germline, CDR1 LGHNA and CDR2 YNFKEQ. V shed 4 bases and J shed 0 bases, with 22 bases lying between them.

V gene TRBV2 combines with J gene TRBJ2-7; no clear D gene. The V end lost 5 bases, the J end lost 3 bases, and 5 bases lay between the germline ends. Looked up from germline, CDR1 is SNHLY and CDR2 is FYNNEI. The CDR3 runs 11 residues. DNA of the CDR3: TGTGCCAGCAGTACCAGCTACGAGCAGTACTTC. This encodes CASSTSYEQYF.

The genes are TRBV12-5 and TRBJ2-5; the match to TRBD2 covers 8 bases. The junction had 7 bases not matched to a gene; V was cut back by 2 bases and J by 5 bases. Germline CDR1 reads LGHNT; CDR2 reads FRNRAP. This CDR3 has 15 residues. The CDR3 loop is CASGLNSGKGETQYF. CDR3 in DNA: TGTGCTAGTGGTTTGAATAGCGGGAAGGGGGAGACCCAGTACTTC.

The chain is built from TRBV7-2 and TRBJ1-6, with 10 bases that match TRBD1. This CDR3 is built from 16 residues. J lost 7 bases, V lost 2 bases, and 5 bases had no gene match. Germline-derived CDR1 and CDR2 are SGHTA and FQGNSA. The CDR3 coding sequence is TGTGCCAGCAGCTTAAATCCGGGACAGGGGAATTCACCCCTCCACTTT. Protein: CASSLNPGQGNSPLHF. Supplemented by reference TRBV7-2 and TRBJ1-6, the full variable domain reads GAGVSQSPSNKVTEKGKDVELRCDPISGHTALYWYRQSLGQGLEFLIYFQGNSAPDKSGLPSDRFSAERTGGSVSTLTIQRTQQEDSAVYLCASSLNPGQGNSPLHFGNGTRLTVT.

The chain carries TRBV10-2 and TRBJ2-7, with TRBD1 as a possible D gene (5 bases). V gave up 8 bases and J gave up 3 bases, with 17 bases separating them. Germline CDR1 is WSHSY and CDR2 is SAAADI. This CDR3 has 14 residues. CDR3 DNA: TGCGCCAGCCTCCTAGGGGAAGGGGTCTACGAGCAGTACTTC. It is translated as CASLLGEGVYEQYF.

This CDR3 is CAWSPTGRAWGFLPLHF. In DNA, the CDR3 is TGTGCCTGGAGTCCAACGGGGAGGGCTTGGGGATTTCTACCCCTCCACTTT. The chain links TRBV30 to TRBJ1-6; D gene ambiguous. From germline, CDR1 is GTSNPN and CDR2 SVGIG (reference sequence). With 2 bases removed from V and 12 bases from J, the gap between germline ends came to 26 bases. The CDR3 runs to 17 residues.

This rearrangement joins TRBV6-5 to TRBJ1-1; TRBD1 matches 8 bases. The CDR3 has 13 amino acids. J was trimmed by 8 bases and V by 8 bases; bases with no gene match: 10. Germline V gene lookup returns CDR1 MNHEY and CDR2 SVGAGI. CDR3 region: CASGSGQGLEAFF. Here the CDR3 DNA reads TGTGCCAGCGGATCTGGACAGGGTCTAGAAGCTTTCTTT.

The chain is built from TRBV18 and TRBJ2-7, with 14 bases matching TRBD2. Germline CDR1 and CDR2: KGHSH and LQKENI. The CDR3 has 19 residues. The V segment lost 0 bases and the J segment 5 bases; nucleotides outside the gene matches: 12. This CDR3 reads CASSPPTSGRVTFRDEQYF. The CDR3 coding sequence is TGTGCCAGCTCACCACCGACTAGCGGGAGGGTCACCTTTCGGGACGAGCAGTACTTC.

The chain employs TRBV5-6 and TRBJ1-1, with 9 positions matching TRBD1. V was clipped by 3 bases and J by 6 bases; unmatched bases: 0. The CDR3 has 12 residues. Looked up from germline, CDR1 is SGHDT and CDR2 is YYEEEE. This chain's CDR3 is CASSWTGAEAFF. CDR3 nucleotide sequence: TGTGCCAGCAGCTGGACAGGGGCTGAAGCTTTCTTT.

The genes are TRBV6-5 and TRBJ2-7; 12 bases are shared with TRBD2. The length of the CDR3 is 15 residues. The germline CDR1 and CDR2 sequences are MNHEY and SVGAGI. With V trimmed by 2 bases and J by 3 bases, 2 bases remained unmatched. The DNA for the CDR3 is TGTGCCAGCAGTTACACTAGCGGGGGGAACTACGAGCAGTACTTC. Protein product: CASSYTSGGNYEQYF.

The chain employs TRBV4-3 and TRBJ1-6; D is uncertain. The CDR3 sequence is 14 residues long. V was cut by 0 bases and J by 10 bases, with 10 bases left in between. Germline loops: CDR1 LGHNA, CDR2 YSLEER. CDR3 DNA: TGCGCCAGCAGCCAAGATGCCCGGGTATCACCCCTCCACTTT. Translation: CASSQDARVSPLHF.

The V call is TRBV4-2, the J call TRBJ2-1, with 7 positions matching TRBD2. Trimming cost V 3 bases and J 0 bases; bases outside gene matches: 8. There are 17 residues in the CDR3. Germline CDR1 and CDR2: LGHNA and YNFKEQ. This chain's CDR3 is CASSQGRDYLSYNEQFF. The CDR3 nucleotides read TGTGCCAGCAGCCAGGGACGGGACTACCTCTCCTACAATGAGCAGTTCTTC.

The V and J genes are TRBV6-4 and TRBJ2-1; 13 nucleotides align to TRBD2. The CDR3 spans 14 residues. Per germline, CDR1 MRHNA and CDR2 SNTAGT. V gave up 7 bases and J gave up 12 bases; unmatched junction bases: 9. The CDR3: CASTGLAGRGRQFF. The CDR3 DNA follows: TGTGCCAGCACGGGACTAGCGGGGCGAGGACGGCAGTTCTTC.

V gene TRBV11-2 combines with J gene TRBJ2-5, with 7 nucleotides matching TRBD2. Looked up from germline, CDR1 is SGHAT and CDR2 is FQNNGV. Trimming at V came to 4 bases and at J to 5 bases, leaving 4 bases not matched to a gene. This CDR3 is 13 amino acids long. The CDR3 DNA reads TGTGCCAGCAGCTCCGCGGGAGCGGAGACCCAGTACTTC. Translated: CASSSAGAETQYF.